A selection of T cell receptor beta chains follows, all from one sample in a study of blood T cell repertoires in COVID-19. Assay used: immunoSEQ multiplex PCR; TCRdb lists only in-frame clones, some missing. The sample shows hundreds of thousands of clones, about 90% of them seen only once. Material for sequencing was peripheral blood. The receptors come from a middle-aged woman who had recovered from COVID-19. Each CDR3 is given with its conserved first and last residue. The D gene is left open where the match is weak. Clone size is not always given. Where it is, it says once, few, many or a class for expanded clones.

>TRBJ1-2|NA|NA|TRBV9
CASSVDRGSYGYTF
TGTGCCAGCAGCGTCGATCGGGGTAGCTATGGCTACACCTTC
>TRBJ1-5|NA|NA|TRBV4-3
CASSQDLLVGQRSNQPQHF
TGCGCCAGCAGCCAAGATCTACTCGTCGGACAGAGGAGCAATCAGCCCCAGCATTTT
>TRBJ2-3|once|TRBD1|TRBV5-4
CASSKGQGKDTQYF
TGTGCCAGCAGCAAGGGACAGGGGAAAGATACGCAGTATTTT
>TRBJ2-2|NA|TRBD2|TRBV7-9
CASSLAGGYTGELFF
TGTGCCAGCAGCCTCGCGGGGGGCTATACCGGGGAGCTGTTTTTT
>TRBJ1-2|few|NA|TRBV5-1
CASSAGQSNYGYTF
TGCGCCAGCAGCGCCGGACAGAGCAACTATGGCTACACCTTC
>TRBJ2-1|NA|NA|TRBV6-5
CASSYSRTTTYNEQFF
TGTGCCAGCAGTTACTCGCGGACAACCACCTACAATGAGCAGTTCTTC
>TRBJ2-5|NA|NA|TRBV6-6
CASSSTRGYPETQYF
TGTGCCAGCAGCTCGACTCGAGGTTACCCGGAGACCCAGTACTTC
>TRBJ1-2|NA|NA|TRBV5-8
CASSLWLQNYGYTF
TGTGCCAGCAGCTTGTGGTTACAGAACTATGGCTACACCTTC
>TRBJ1-2|NA|NA|TRBV7-8
CASSLGWPIEGPGGYTF
TGTGCCAGCAGCTTAGGTTGGCCGATCGAAGGCCCGGGGGGCTACACCTTC
>TRBJ2-3|NA|NA|TRBV4-2
CASSQDLEDTQYF
TGTGCCAGCAGCCAAGATCTGGAGGATACGCAGTATTTT
>TRBJ2-5|NA|TRBD2|TRBV5-4
CASSRTSGVEETQYF
TGTGCCAGCAGCCGGACTAGCGGGGTTGAAGAGACCCAGTACTTC
>TRBJ2-4|once|TRBD1|TRBV9
CASSVAGTGGNIQYF
TGTGCCAGCAGCGTAGCTGGGACAGGGGGGAACATTCAGTACTTC
>TRBJ1-5|NA|NA|TRBV7-8
CASGHYSNQPQHF
TGTGCCAGCGGACACTATAGCAATCAGCCCCAGCATTTT
>TRBJ1-1|NA|NA|TRBV19
CASSIRRRDTEAFF
TGTGCCAGTAGTATTAGAAGGAGGGACACTGAAGCTTTCTTT
>TRBJ2-2|NA|TRBD1|TRBV11-2
CASSPRGQGGTGELFF
TGTGCCAGCAGCCCCCGCGGACAGGGGGGGACCGGGGAGCTGTTTTTT
>TRBJ1-1|few|NA|TRBV3-1/TRBV3-2
CASSWTGETEAFF
TGTGCCAGCAGCTGGACGGGGGAAACTGAAGCTTTCTTT
>TRBJ1-1|NA|NA|TRBV27
CASSKTVMNTEAFF
TGTGCCAGCAGTAAGACAGTCATGAACACTGAAGCTTTCTTT
>TRBJ2-7|NA|NA|TRBV2
CASSENPQAYEQYF
TGTGCCAGCAGTGAAAACCCACAAGCCTACGAGCAGTACTTC
>TRBJ1-6|NA|NA|TRBV6-1
CASSADRGKAGSPLHF
TGTGCCAGCAGTGCTGACAGAGGAAAAGCTGGATCACCCCTCCACTTT
>TRBJ1-2|NA|TRBD1|TRBV10-3
CAISESTGGHGYTF
TGTGCCATCAGTGAGTCGACAGGGGGCCATGGCTACACCTTC
>TRBJ2-3|NA|TRBD2|TRBV5-1
CASSSLGWGLSTDTQYF
TGCGCCAGCAGCTCTCTTGGATGGGGACTAAGCACAGATACGCAGTATTTT
>TRBJ1-6|NA|NA|TRBV18
CASSLQGPAPNSPLHF
TGTGCCAGCTCACTACAGGGCCCCGCTCCCAATTCACCCCTCCACTTT